This T cell receptor (beta chain) derives from a study of cytomegalovirus exposure and HLA in healthy donors. The overall study: Among the approximately 400 genotyped donors, 70% to 90% were placed in the Caucasian-associated ancestry cluster.

A note on this clone: Its antigen is undetermined.

Germline CDR1 SGHRS, CDR2 YFSETQ. Unmatched junction bases numbered 5, after V lost 4 bases and J lost 0 bases. This CDR3 comprises 16 residues. The PCR made use of 60 Vbeta and 13 Jbeta primers. Using immunoSEQ multiplex PCR, the repertoire was profiled, and TCRdb retains in-frame clones only, with some absent. The repertoire has 160,000 or so clones, 81% of them found once; the top ten carry approximately 1.3%. Study outcomes and limitations: Cytomegalovirus association was assigned to 170 or so TCR beta chains. Sequencing likely produced, as an artifact, a cluster of highly shared sequence variants. Further analysis was carried out later, and it showed several of the most significant clusters appearing linked to common viral pathogens.

The clonotype comes from a man in his fifties in good health and CMV-seropositive. The sample comprised PBMCs. The chain uses TRBV5-1 and TRBJ2-3, with TRBD1 matching 10 bases. CDR3 protein: CASSLGTGASTDTQYF. CDR3 sequence (DNA): TGCGCCAGCAGCCTCGGGACAGGGGCTAGCACAGATACGCAGTATTTT.